Following are 9 T cell receptor beta chains from one sample sequenced in a study of blood T cell repertoires in COVID-19. TCRdb's copy holds only in-frame clones and misses some; the assay was immunoSEQ multiplex PCR. The profile shows more than 200,000 clones, over 75% of them singletons. Sequenced input: peripheral blood. The receptors shown here come from a woman at least 80 years old with acute or convalescent COVID-19.

The rearrangement uses TRBV29-1 and TRBJ1-1, with 7 positions matching TRBD1. Germline V gene sequence: CDR1 SQVTM, CDR2 ANQGSEA. The ends lost 7 bases at V and 6 bases at J; junction bases unmatched: 8. The CDR3 consists of 12 residues. The CDR3 nucleotides read TGCAGCGCTCGACAGGGAAGGGCTGAAGCTTTCTTT. This translates into CSARQGRAEAFF.

In this sample, this clone turned up once. The chain carries TRBV7-9 and TRBJ2-7; 8 nucleotides align to TRBD1. This CDR3 has 14 residues. Per the germline V gene, CDR1 is SEHNR and CDR2 is FQNEAQ (reference sequence). With 1 base clipped from V and 6 bases from J, the junction kept 5 bases outside the gene matches. In nucleotides, the CDR3 is TGTGCCAGCAGCTTAGACAGGGGGACGGGCGAGCAGTACTTC. Amino acids: CASSLDRGTGEQYF.

This sequence joins TRBV19 and TRBJ1-5; D is ambiguous. Germline CDR1 and CDR2: LNHDA and SQIVND (reference sequence). The CDR3 is made up of 13 amino acids. V lost 7 bases, J lost 2 bases, and 9 bases lay in between. CDR3: CASNLLGNQPQHF. In DNA, the CDR3 is TGTGCCAGTAACTTACTTGGCAATCAGCCCCAGCATTTT.

The V and J genes are TRBV7-2 and TRBJ1-2; D not certain. CDR3 size: 14 residues. The ends were cut back, 4 bases at V and 6 bases at J, with 15 bases in the middle. Germline CDR1 and CDR2: SGHTA and FQGNSA. CDR3 amino acids: CASSSRRVENGYTF. In DNA form, the CDR3 reads TGTGCCAGCAGCTCACGGCGGGTAGAGAATGGCTACACCTTC.

The chain combines TRBV5-1 with TRBJ2-5, with TRBD1 as a possible D gene (6 bases). CDR1 and CDR2 from the germline V gene are SGHRS and YFSETQ. V shed 4 bases and J shed 4 bases, with 17 bases lying between them. The CDR3 is made up of 15 amino acids. The CDR3 sequence: CASSESTGYGETQYF. CDR3 sequence (DNA): TGCGCCAGCAGCGAGTCGACAGGTTACGGAGAGACCCAGTACTTC. Full variable domain (missing parts from reference TRBV5-1 and TRBJ2-5): KAGVTQTPRYLIKTRGQQVTLSCSPISGHRSVSWYQQTPGQGLQFLFEYFSETQRNKGNFPGRFSGRQFSNSRSEMNVSTLELGDSALYLCASSESTGYGETQYFGPGTRLLVL.

This rearrangement joins TRBV5-6 to TRBJ2-1; TRBD2 matches at 7 bases. V lost 0 bases and J lost 6; bases outside the gene matches: 3. In germline, CDR1 is SGHDT, CDR2 YYEEEE. The length of the CDR3 is 14 residues. The CDR3 region is CASSLALAANEQFF. DNA for the CDR3: TGTGCCAGCAGCTTGGCGCTAGCGGCCAATGAGCAGTTCTTC.

The chain uses TRBV12-3 or TRBV12-4 and TRBJ2-1, with 8 bases matching TRBD2. V lost 5 bases and J lost 7; bases outside the gene matches: 1. There are 12 residues in the CDR3. As DNA, the CDR3 is TGTGCCAGCAGTCCTAGCGGGAATGAGCAGTTCTTC. Protein sequence: CASSPSGNEQFF.

This sequence joins TRBV5-1 and TRBJ2-5; 7 bases agree with TRBD1. The CDR3 length is 16 residues. Unmatched junction bases numbered 7, after V lost 0 bases and J lost 2 bases. CDR1 and CDR2 from the germline V gene are SGHRS and YFSETQ. CDR3 DNA sequence: TGCGCCAGCAGCTTGGAGCCCAGGGGGAGTCAAGAGACCCAGTACTTC. Amino acid sequence: CASSLEPRGSQETQYF.

The chain couples TRBV4-1 to TRBJ2-7, with 9 bases matching TRBD1. The CDR3 loop spans 15 amino acids. Trimming took 4 bases from V and 6 from J; bases not matched to a gene: 10. Germline-derived CDR1 and CDR2 are MGHRA and YSYEKL. CDR3 amino acids: CASSPGGDRASEQYF. The CDR3, as DNA: TGCGCCAGCAGCCCTGGGGGGGACAGGGCTTCCGAGCAGTACTTC.